This T cell receptor beta chain was identified during a study of blood T cell repertoires in COVID-19. Background on the study: The study drew acute and convalescent COVID-19 samples from the United States, Italy and Spain.

The length of the CDR3 is 14 residues. Germline CDR1 SGHDN, CDR2 FVKESK. V was clipped by 6 bases and J by 3 bases; unmatched bases: 3. Recruitment covered about two dozen US areas and drew participants whose ages spanned about 18 to 95 years. Only in-frame clones appear in the TCRdb table, and some are missing; sequencing was by immunoSEQ multiplex PCR. The sample consists of around 150,000 clones, around four fifths of them appearing once. This clone was counted once. The sequence was collected from a woman between 35 and 50 years old who had recovered from COVID-19. V gene TRBV14 combines with J gene TRBJ2-2; 8 nucleotides match TRBD1. Sequencing was carried out using PBMCs or T cells enriched from blood (not recorded which). For the CDR3, the DNA is TGTGCCAGCAGGGCGACAGGGGACACCGGGGAGCTGTTTTTT. As protein: CASRATGDTGELFF. Full variable domain (missing parts from reference TRBV14 and TRBJ2-2): EAGVTQFPSHSVIEKGQTVTLRCDPISGHDNLYWYRRVMGKEIKFLLHFVKESKQDESGMPNNRFLAERTGGTYSTLKVQPAELEDSGVYFCASRATGDTGELFFGEGSRLTVL.